This TCR beta chain is drawn from a study of cytomegalovirus exposure and HLA in healthy donors. Study-wide points: It was found in a later analysis that first-cohort TCR clusters tended to co-occur in the 130 or so validation repertoires. The study recorded 160 or so TCR beta chains that were cytomegalovirus-associated.

Regarding this clone: The target antigen is unknown.

This CDR3 has 14 amino acids. CDR1 SGDLS and CDR2 YYNGEE come from the germline V gene. V lost 4 bases to trimming and J lost 7 bases, with 18 bases between them. Data came from immunoSEQ multiplex PCR; TCRdb stores just in-frame clones and leaves some out. Of hundreds of thousands of clones detected, 83% appear once; the ten largest clones hold roughly 5.4%. This chain joins TRBV9 and TRBJ2-7; D uncertain. The receptor comes from a woman under 30 in good health and CMV-seronegative. The sequenced sample consisted of PBMCs. CDR3 residues: CASSSPNLDFEQYF. The CDR3 bases are TGTGCCAGCAGCTCACCGAATTTGGATTTTGAGCAGTACTTC.